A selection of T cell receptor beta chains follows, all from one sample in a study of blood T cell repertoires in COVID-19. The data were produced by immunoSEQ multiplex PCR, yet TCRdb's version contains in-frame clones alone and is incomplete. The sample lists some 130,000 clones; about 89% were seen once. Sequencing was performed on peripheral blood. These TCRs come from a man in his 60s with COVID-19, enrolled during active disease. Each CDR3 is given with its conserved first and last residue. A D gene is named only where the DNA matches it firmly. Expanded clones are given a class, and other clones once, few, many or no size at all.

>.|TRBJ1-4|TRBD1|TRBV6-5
TGTGCCAGCAGTAAGACAGGGGGCGATGAAAAACTGTTTTTT
CASSKTGGDEKLFF
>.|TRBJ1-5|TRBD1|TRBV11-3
TGTGCCAGCAGCCTCGGAGACAGGGAATGGAATCAGCCCCAGCATTTT
CASSLGDREWNQPQHF
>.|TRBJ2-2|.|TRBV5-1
TGCGCCAGCAGCGCGTCCTCCGAGGCCAGGGCCTACACCGGGGAGCTGTTTTTT
CASSASSEARAYTGELFF
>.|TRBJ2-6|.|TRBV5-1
TGCGCCAGCAGCTTGGGGCAGCACAGCTCTGGGGCCAACGTCCTGACTTTC
CASSLGQHSSGANVLTF
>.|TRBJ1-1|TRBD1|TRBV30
TGTGCCTGGAACTCCGGGACAGGGAACACTGAAGCTTTCTTT
CAWNSGTGNTEAFF
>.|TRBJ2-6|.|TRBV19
TGTGCCAGTAGTATAGAGCGGGCAGTAAACGTCCTGACTTTC
CASSIERAVNVLTF
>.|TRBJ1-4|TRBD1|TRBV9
TGTGCCAGCAGCGCCCGGGGACAGGCGGCTAATGAAAAACTGTTTTTT
CASSARGQAANEKLFF
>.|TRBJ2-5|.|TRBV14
TGTGCCAGCAGCCAAGACCTGAGGGCTGAGACCCAGTACTTC
CASSQDLRAETQYF
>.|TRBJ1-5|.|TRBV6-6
TGTGCCAGCAGTCCTTATACCGTACAGGGATGGCAGCCCCAGCATTTT
CASSPYTVQGWQPQHF
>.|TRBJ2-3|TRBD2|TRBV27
TGTGCCAGCAGTTTATATTTAGCGGGGGGCCTAGATACGCAGTATTTT
CASSLYLAGGLDTQYF
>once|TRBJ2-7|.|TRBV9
TGTGCCAGCAGCGTAGCGGACACCTACGAGCAGTACTTC
CASSVADTYEQYF
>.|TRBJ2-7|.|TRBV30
TGTGCCTGGAGTCACCTTACACCGCCAGAGCAGTACTTC
CAWSHLTPPEQYF
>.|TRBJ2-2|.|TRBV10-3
TGTGCCATCAGTGCGGGGACAACAGGTTCAGCTACCGGGGAGCTGTTTTTT
CAISAGTTGSATGELFF
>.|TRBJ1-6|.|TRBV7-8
TGTGCCAGCAGCTATAACATCGGGGGCTCCTATAATTCACCCCTCCACTTT
CASSYNIGGSYNSPLHF
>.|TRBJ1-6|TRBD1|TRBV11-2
TGTGCCAGCAGCCCCTTGGGACAGGGGGCATCGGATTCACCCCTCCACTTT
CASSPLGQGASDSPLHF
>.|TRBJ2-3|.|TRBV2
TGTGCCAGCAGTGAAGGTCAAGGGGCCACTAGCACAGATACGCAGTATTTT
CASSEGQGATSTDTQYF
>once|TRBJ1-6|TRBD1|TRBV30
TGTGCCTATAACAGGGGAGCAAATAATTCACCCCTCCACTTT
CAYNRGANNSPLHF
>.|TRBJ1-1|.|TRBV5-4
TGTGCCAGCAGCCCAGCCAAGGGGGGGAGCACTGAAGCTTTCTTT
CASSPAKGGSTEAFF
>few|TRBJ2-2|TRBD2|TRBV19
TGTGCCAGTAGTCTCACTAGCGTCACCGGGGAGCTGTTTTTT
CASSLTSVTGELFF
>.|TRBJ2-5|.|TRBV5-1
TGCGCCAGCAGCTTGGTGCCTAGCCAAGAGACCCAGTACTTC
CASSLVPSQETQYF
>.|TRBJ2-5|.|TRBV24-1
TGTGCCACCAGTGACCGAGGGACATTCCAAGAGACCCAGTACTTC
CATSDRGTFQETQYF
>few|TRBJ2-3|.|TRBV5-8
TGTGCCAGCAGCTTGGGGCCAGCGCCCGGAGGGACAGATACGCAGTATTTT
CASSLGPAPGGTDTQYF
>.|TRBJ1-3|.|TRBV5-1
TGCGCCAGCAGCTTGAGTTTGGGGGGTGGAAACACCATATATTTT
CASSLSLGGGNTIYF
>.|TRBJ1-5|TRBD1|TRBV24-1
TGTGCCACCAGTGACCATACCCAGGGGGCGAGAGCGCAGCCCCAGCATTTT
CATSDHTQGARAQPQHF
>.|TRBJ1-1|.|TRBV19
TGTGCCAGTAGTTCACCCCTCCGGGTTGTGAACACTGAAGCTTTCTTT
CASSSPLRVVNTEAFF
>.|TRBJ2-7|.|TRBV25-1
TGTGCCAGCAGTGTGGAGGTCGAGCAGTACTTC
CASSVEVEQYF
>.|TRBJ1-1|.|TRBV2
TGTGCCAGCAGTGAAGCGCTTAGGGGGGGGACTGAAGCTTTCTTT
CASSEALRGGTEAFF
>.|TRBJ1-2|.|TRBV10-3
TGTGCCATCAGTGAGTCGTCCGAGGATTTCACCTTC
CAISESSEDFTF
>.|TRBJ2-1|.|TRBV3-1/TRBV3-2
TGTGCCAGCAGCCAACCCGGTCCTAAACAGTTCTTC
CASSQPGPKQFF
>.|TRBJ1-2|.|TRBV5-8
TGTGCCAGCAGCTTGGAGCCCCAAGAAAAGTATGGCTACACCTTC
CASSLEPQEKYGYTF
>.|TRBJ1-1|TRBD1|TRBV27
TGTGCCAGCAGTTTGAGTAAACAGGGGGCGAGTGGCACTGAAGCTTTCTTT
CASSLSKQGASGTEAFF
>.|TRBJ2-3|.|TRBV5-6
TGTGCCAGCAGCTTGGCCGACAAATACACAGATACGCAGTATTTT
CASSLADKYTDTQYF
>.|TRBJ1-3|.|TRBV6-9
TGTGCCAGCATCTTCCCCTGTTGTTCCTCTGGAAACACCATATATTTT
CASIFPCCSSGNTIYF
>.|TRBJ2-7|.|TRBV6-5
TGTGCCAGCACGGGGGCCTACGAGCAGTACTTC
CASTGAYEQYF
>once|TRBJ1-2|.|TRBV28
TGTGCCAGCAGTTTAGTGATGGGGGGATTGTATGGCTACACCTTC
CASSLVMGGLYGYTF
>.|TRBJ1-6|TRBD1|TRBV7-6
TGTGCCAGCAGCTCCGGGACAGGAGTTTCACCCCTCCACTTT
CASSSGTGVSPLHF
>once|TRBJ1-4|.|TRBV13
TGTGCCAGCAGCTTAGAAGGGGACCGGGGGGATGAAAAACTGTTTTTT
CASSLEGDRGDEKLFF
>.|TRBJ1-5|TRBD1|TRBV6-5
TGTGCCAGCAGTTATTCCGGACAGGGCAATCAGCCCCAGCATTTT
CASSYSGQGNQPQHF
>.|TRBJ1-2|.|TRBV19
TGTGCCAGTAGAGGCGGCTCATACTATGGCTACACCTTC
CASRGGSYYGYTF
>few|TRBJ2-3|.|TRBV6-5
TGTGCCAGCCGGCCGAGGGGACTCACAGATACGCAGTATTTT
CASRPRGLTDTQYF